This T cell receptor beta chain was found in a study of CD8 T cells in ankylosing spondylitis. Overall study findings and caveats: Certain motif variants had earlier been reported in reactive arthritis synovial fluid and blood. Disease-linked clones reportedly showed significant enrichment in matched ankylosing spondylitis synovial fluid.

This clonotype was recorded a few times. The antigen is unknown. Germline V CDR1 and CDR2: SGHTA, FQGNSA. Losses at the gene ends were 5 bases for V and 3 bases for J; bases not matched to a gene: 6. CDR3 length: 14 amino acids. TCRdb fed the 5' RACE reads into MiXCR, producing one record per CDR3 protein. Of 120,000 or so distinct CDR3 sequences detected, approximately 14% appear once; the ten largest clones hold 2.5% to 3.5%. Sequenced: blood, either unsorted or a sorted T cell fraction (not recorded which). This TCR derives from a female donor with ankylosing spondylitis or in good health (not recorded which). The J gene is TRBJ2-7, the V gene TRBV7-2; 8 nucleotides match TRBD1. CDR3 in DNA: TGTGCCAGCAGCACCCCGGGACAGGTCTACGAGCAGTACTTC. This codes for CASSTPGQVYEQYF.